This is a list of T cell receptor beta chains from one sample in a study of cytomegalovirus exposure and HLA in healthy donors. Profiled with immunoSEQ multiplex PCR; TCRdb holds only in-frame clones, not every one. This sample carries about 150,000 clones, more than 75% of them seen once, and the ten largest clones take less than 10%. The sequencing input was PBMCs. The receptor source for this set is a man aged 25-40 years in good health and CMV-seropositive. Both conserved end residues are part of each CDR3. A D gene is named only where the DNA matches it firmly. Clone size, where shown, is once, few, many, or a class for clones that have expanded.

>TRBV4-3|TRBJ2-1|TRBD2|.
CASSQVTSGGGNEQFF
TGCGCCAGCAGCCAAGTCACTAGCGGGGGTGGGAATGAGCAGTTCTTC
>TRBV7-7|TRBJ2-2|TRBD2|.
CASSPELTSVGTGELFF
TGTGCTAGCAGCCCTGAACTCACTAGCGTGGGCACCGGGGAGCTGTTTTTT
>TRBV15|TRBJ1-2|TRBD1|.
CATSNPGGTANYGYTF
TGTGCCACCAGCAACCCGGGGGGGACAGCTAACTATGGCTACACCTTC
>TRBV29-1|TRBJ2-2|.|.
CSLIQANTGELFF
TGCAGCTTGATTCAGGCGAACACCGGGGAGCTGTTTTTT
>TRBV11-2|TRBJ2-1|TRBD1|.
CASGTGRRGSSYNEQFF
TGTGCCAGCGGGACAGGGAGGCGGGGGAGCTCCTACAATGAGCAGTTCTTC
>TRBV9|TRBJ2-7|TRBD2|.
CASSVEGTSVYEQYF
TGTGCCAGCAGCGTAGAGGGGACTAGCGTCTACGAGCAGTACTTC
>TRBV5-1|TRBJ2-3|TRBD2|.
CASSLSASGPFTDTQYF
TGCGCCAGCAGCCTCTCAGCTAGCGGCCCTTTCACAGATACGCAGTATTTT
>TRBV19|TRBJ2-7|.|.
CASRGALYEQYF
TGTGCCAGTAGGGGCGCCCTCTACGAGCAGTACTTC
>TRBV7-8|TRBJ2-7|.|.
CASSPQGKIAEQYF
TGTGCCAGCAGCCCACAGGGTAAAATTGCCGAGCAGTACTTC
>TRBV19|TRBJ1-5|.|.
CASTEGLSNQPQHF
TGTGCCAGTACGGAGGGCTTAAGCAATCAGCCCCAGCATTTT
>TRBV2|TRBJ1-6|.|few
CASSVEPPLHF
TGTGCCAGCAGTGTAGAGCCACCCCTCCACTTT
>TRBV6-4|TRBJ1-2|.|.
CASSPTLREGYGYTF
TGTGCCAGCAGCCCCACCCTCAGGGAAGGCTATGGCTACACCTTC
>TRBV6-5|TRBJ1-1|TRBD1|.
CASSRDRGGTEAFF
TGTGCCAGCAGCCGGGACAGGGGAGGAACTGAAGCTTTCTTT
>TRBV27|TRBJ2-1|TRBD2|.
CASSGSGLPEQFF
TGTGCCAGCAGTGGTTCGGGACTACCCGAGCAGTTCTTC
>TRBV7-9|TRBJ2-3|.|.
CSSSPPPHPDTQYF
TGTTCCAGCAGTCCCCCCCCACACCCAGATACGCAGTATTTT
>TRBV13|TRBJ2-5|TRBD2|once
CASSFPSGGVQETQYF
TGTGCCAGCTCCTTCCCTAGCGGGGGAGTCCAAGAGACCCAGTACTTC
>TRBV5-1|TRBJ1-1|.|.
CASSLETENTEAFF
TGCGCCAGCAGCTTGGAGACAGAGAACACTGAAGCTTTCTTT
>TRBV7-5|TRBJ2-3|.|once
CAREEGTDTQYF
TGTGCCAGGGAGGAGGGGACAGATACGCAGTATTTT
>TRBV6-6|TRBJ1-5|.|.
CASSGGDSPDQPQHF
TGTGCCAGCAGCGGAGGGGACTCACCTGATCAGCCCCAGCATTTT
>TRBV11-2|TRBJ2-3|.|few
CASSPGGAVLGTDTQYF
TGTGCCAGCAGCCCCGGGGGAGCAGTGCTTGGCACAGATACGCAGTATTTT
>TRBV9|TRBJ2-5|TRBD1|.
CASSVSPGGIETQYF
TGTGCCAGCAGCGTATCCCCAGGGGGCATAGAGACCCAGTACTTC
>TRBV10-1|TRBJ2-3|TRBD1|.
CASSAGGQRDTQYF
TGCGCCAGCAGTGCAGGGGGACAACGGGATACGCAGTATTTT
>TRBV27|TRBJ2-7|TRBD2|.
CASTRRASGTYEQYF
TGTGCCAGCACGAGACGGGCTAGCGGGACGTACGAGCAGTACTTC
>TRBV5-4|TRBJ2-3|.|.
CASSADSHTPDTQYF
TGTGCCAGCAGCGCTGATAGCCACACCCCAGATACGCAGTATTTT
>TRBV28|TRBJ2-7|TRBD1|.
CASSLGQGGAFRDEQYF
TGTGCCAGCAGCCTTGGACAGGGGGGCGCTTTTAGGGACGAGCAGTACTTC
>TRBV5-1|TRBJ2-1|TRBD1|.
CASSVIQGPNEQFF
TGCGCCAGCAGCGTAATACAGGGGCCCAATGAGCAGTTCTTC
>TRBV19|TRBJ2-1|.|.
CASSIGQGGSGIF
TGTGCCAGTAGTATTGGGCAGGGGGGAAGTGGGATCTTC
>TRBV6-5|TRBJ1-1|.|few
CASSYGAKAFF
TGTGCCAGCAGTTACGGTGCGAAAGCTTTCTTT
>TRBV27|TRBJ1-4|.|.
CASSYRGANEKLFF
TGTGCCAGCAGCTACCGGGGGGCTAATGAAAAACTGTTTTTT
>TRBV15|TRBJ1-1|TRBD1|few
CATGGQGTNTEAFF
TGTGCCACCGGGGGACAGGGAACGAACACTGAAGCTTTCTTT
>TRBV10-2|TRBJ2-3|TRBD1|.
CASRGEATGGSTYTQYF
TGCGCCAGCAGGGGGGAGGCGACAGGGGGGAGCACATATACGCAGTATTTT
>TRBV4-1|TRBJ2-7|TRBD2|.
CASSQDQGLAGGSPYEQYF
TGCGCCAGCAGCCAAGACCAGGGACTAGCGGGAGGGTCCCCCTACGAGCAGTACTTC
>TRBV14|TRBJ2-1|.|.
CASSQGGHLSYNEQFF
TGTGCCAGCAGCCAAGGAGGCCACCTCTCCTACAATGAGCAGTTCTTC